These T cell receptor beta chains were read from a single sample in a study of CD8+CD57+ T cells in acquired aplastic anemia. TCRdb reprocessed the reads via MiXCR and lists one record per CDR3 protein. The sample consists of more than 150,000 distinct CDR3 sequences, less than 50% of them appearing once. What was sequenced was sorted CD4+, CD8+, or CD8+CD57+ T cells (not recorded which) from PBMCs. The receptor source for this set is a human donor with aplastic anemia. The conserved cysteine and the conserved F or W are not part of the CDR3 here. Rows may omit the clone size; those that give it use once, few, many or a size class.

v_call	clone_size	j_call	cdr3_aa
TRBV14	many	TRBJ2-7	ASSQWEGEQY
TRBV19	NA	TRBJ1-1	ASSIDPRGRTEAF
TRBV2	NA	TRBJ1-4	ASSTGPVAEKLF
TRBV4-1	many	TRBJ1-1	ASSQGRGGGVGYTEAF
TRBV14	NA	TRBJ2-3	ASSQDRAGRDTQY
TRBV10-2	NA	TRBJ1-6	ASGPGNSPLH
TRBV20-1	NA	TRBJ1-5	SAPDSNQPQH
TRBV5-4	NA	TRBJ2-3	ASSFLAGGITDTQY
TRBV2	NA	TRBJ2-3	ASGPLAGDTDTQY
TRBV3-1	few	TRBJ1-2	ASSQVKGQGYGYT
TRBV19	few	TRBJ2-3	AWSSGLTITDTQY
TRBV15	NA	TRBJ1-1	ATSRDHGSEAF
TRBV7-3	many	TRBJ1-2	ASSSGQGTGGYT
TRBV10-3	NA	TRBJ2-3	AISEGARDTQY
TRBV15	NA	TRBJ1-4	ATSNPGTNEKLF
TRBV6-1	NA	TRBJ1-1	ASSEGQINTEAF
TRBV7-2	NA	TRBJ2-7	ASSSQGSAYEQY
TRBV27	few	TRBJ2-7	ASSLGGPQGEQY
TRBV7-8	NA	TRBJ2-7	ASRRDVTQY
TRBV25-1	NA	TRBJ2-3	ASSEPGTSADTQY
TRBV2	many	TRBJ1-1	ASSAWGGRETEAF
TRBV7-6	NA	TRBJ2-1	ASSYTQGPRNEQF
TRBV5-5	many	TRBJ2-7	ASSIGQVWDEQY
TRBV12-3/TRBV12-4	many	TRBJ2-5	ASSPDWRGGTQETQY
TRBV20-1	NA	TRBJ1-5	SARGESYSNQPQH
TRBV19	NA	TRBJ1-2	ASSMRGGSYGYT
TRBV7-9	many	TRBJ2-7	ASSQLKGDSKQY
TRBV7-9	NA	TRBJ2-2	ASSYGTGELF
TRBV19	many	TRBJ2-1	ASSSRISSYNEQF
TRBV5-1	NA	TRBJ2-7	ASSLSLYESQY
TRBV19	many	TRBJ2-1	ASTAGVVHNEQF
TRBV28	many	TRBJ1-5	ASTTQGSNQPQH
TRBV30	NA	TRBJ1-2	AWSEEAVYGYT
TRBV5-1	once	TRBJ2-5	ASGPEGLGGETQY
TRBV29-1	NA	TRBJ2-1	SVELAGGGDEQF
TRBV20-1	NA	TRBJ2-2	SARSVGGGLSGELV
TRBV15	NA	TRBJ1-1	ATSSGGQVLNTEAF